One sample yielded the 23 T cell receptor beta chains listed below, sequenced in a study of cytomegalovirus exposure and HLA in healthy donors. A multiplex PCR was run with 60 Vbeta primers and 13 Jbeta primers. This table comes from immunoSEQ multiplex PCR, and its TCRdb copy is limited to in-frame clones, with some not included. This sample yields 130,000 or so clones, of which more than 75% are seen a single time; 1.5% to 2% belongs to the top ten. The sample was PBMCs. These TCRs come from a man in his forties in good health and CMV-seronegative.

This clone was seen a handful of times. This sequence joins TRBV25-1 and TRBJ2-5, with D perhaps matching TRBD2 (5 bases). Germline V lookup: CDR1 MGHDK, CDR2 SYGVNS. Deletions cut 1 base from V and 5 bases from J, with 14 bases between. The CDR3 length is 15 residues. CDR3 protein: CASSEWLGELETQYF. CDR3 nucleotide sequence: TGTGCCAGCAGTGAATGGCTCGGGGAACTGGAGACCCAGTACTTC. Variable domain in full (rest from reference TRBV25-1 and TRBJ2-5): EADIYQTPRYLVIGTGKKITLECSQTMGHDKMYWYQQDPGMELHLIHYSYGVNSTEKGDLSSESTVSRIRTEHFPLTLESARPSHTSQYLCASSEWLGELETQYFGPGTRLLVL.

The gene calls are TRBV5-1 and TRBJ2-7; TRBD1 agrees at 7 bases. Trimming took 1 base from V and 0 from J; bases not matched to a gene: 1. In germline, CDR1 is SGHRS, CDR2 YFSETQ. This CDR3 region has 14 residues. The CDR3 sequence is CASSLRTGSYEQYF. CDR3 coding DNA: TGCGCCAGCAGCTTGAGGACAGGCTCCTACGAGCAGTACTTC. Variable domain in full (rest from reference TRBV5-1 and TRBJ2-7): KAGVTQTPRYLIKTRGQQVTLSCSPISGHRSVSWYQQTPGQGLQFLFEYFSETQRNKGNFPGRFSGRQFSNSRSEMNVSTLELGDSALYLCASSLRTGSYEQYFGPGTRLTVT.

The chain is built from TRBV18 and TRBJ1-1, with D possibly TRBD1 on 5 matching bases. The CDR3 totals 15 residues. Looked up from germline, CDR1 is KGHSH and CDR2 is LQKENI. V was trimmed by 2 bases and J by 4 bases, leaving 14 bases between them. CDR3 amino acids: CASSPNPGWATEAFF. CDR3 nucleotides: TGTGCCAGCTCACCAAACCCAGGGTGGGCCACTGAAGCTTTCTTT.

This clone came up a few times. This chain links TRBV21-1 with TRBJ2-2; the table names TRBD1, a call not compared with the DNA. TRBV21-1 is an annotated pseudogene. CDR3 length: 16 amino acids. DNA for the CDR3: TGTGCCAGCAGCAAAGTGGCCAGGGCGGACACCGGGGAGCTGTTTTTT. The encoded protein is CASSKVARADTGELFF.

V usage is TRBV7-2 and J usage is TRBJ1-2; D possibly corresponds to TRBD1 (6 bases). This CDR3 comprises 14 residues. V gave up 4 bases and J gave up 8 bases, with 17 bases separating them. Germline V gives CDR1 SGHTA, CDR2 FQGNSA. The CDR3: CASSYIVGAWGYTF. The CDR3 nucleotides are TGTGCCAGCAGCTATATCGTGGGGGCGTGGGGCTACACCTTC. Combining the CDR3 with reference TRBV7-2 and TRBJ1-2 gives the whole variable domain GAGVSQSPSNKVTEKGKDVELRCDPISGHTALYWYRQSLGQGLEFLIYFQGNSAPDKSGLPSDRFSAERTGGSVSTLTIQRTQQEDSAVYLCASSYIVGAWGYTFGSGTRLTVV.

This clone was counted between two and nine times. The rearrangement links TRBV28 to TRBJ2-3; 7 bases line up with TRBD2. Per the germline V gene, CDR1 is MDHEN and CDR2 is SYDVKM. CDR3 length equals 15 residues. Unmatched junction bases numbered 6, after V lost 6 bases and J lost 0 bases. The CDR3 DNA is TGTGCCAGCAGGGAACTAGCGCGAAGCACAGATACGCAGTATTTT. This translates into CASRELARSTDTQYF.

The CDR3 bases are TGTGCCAGCAGCACTCTAGCGGGGAAGCGCACAGATACGCAGTATTTT. This sequence encodes CASSTLAGKRTDTQYF. The chain carries TRBV9 and TRBJ2-3; 9 bases are a match to TRBD2. Germline V gene sequence: CDR1 SGDLS, CDR2 YYNGEE. The CDR3 runs 16 residues. V lost 4 bases and J lost 1; bases outside the gene matches: 7.

This chain links TRBV28 with TRBJ2-7, with TRBD2 matching over 8 bases. Germline trimming cut 4 bases from V and 5 bases from J; bases unmatched to any gene: 1. Looked up from germline, CDR1 is MDHEN and CDR2 is SYDVKM. The CDR3 is made up of 12 amino acids. CDR3 protein: CASSSGRDEQYF. The CDR3 DNA sequence: TGTGCCAGCAGTTCCGGGAGGGACGAGCAGTACTTC.

The chain uses TRBV10-3 and TRBJ1-2; no reliable D call. There are 17 residues in the CDR3. V was trimmed by 1 base and J by 3 bases, leaving 18 bases between them. The germline V gene encodes CDR1 ENHRY and CDR2 SYGVKD. CDR3 sequence: CAISEFLSMGGDYGYTF. CDR3 sequence (DNA): TGTGCCATCAGTGAGTTCCTATCTATGGGCGGGGACTATGGCTACACCTTC.

This sequence joins TRBV4-1 and TRBJ2-5; no definite D call. This CDR3 is 18 amino acids long. V lost 0 bases to trimming and J lost 5 bases, with 22 bases between them. In germline, CDR1 is MGHRA, CDR2 YSYEKL. The CDR3 reads CASSQDRKIDGETETQYF. The CDR3 bases are TGCGCCAGCAGCCAAGATCGGAAGATAGATGGAGAAACGGAGACCCAGTACTTC.

This rearrangement joins TRBV28 to TRBJ2-5, with 7 positions matching TRBD2. The length of the CDR3 is 11 residues. Germline assignment: CDR1 MDHEN and CDR2 SYDVKM. Trimming at V came to 5 bases and at J to 9 bases, leaving 3 bases not matched to a gene. Written as DNA, the CDR3 is TGTGCCAGCAGTACCCGGGAGGCCCAGTACTTC. Its protein product is CASSTREAQYF.

The CDR3 loop reads CASSLWTGGSTQYF. The CDR3 DNA reads as TGTGCCAGCAGTTTATGGACAGGGGGCTCAACCCAGTACTTC. The gene calls are TRBV28 and TRBJ2-5; 10 bases agree with TRBD1. J lost 8 bases, V lost 0 bases, and 3 bases had no gene match. The length of the CDR3 is 14 residues. Per the germline V gene, CDR1 is MDHEN and CDR2 is SYDVKM.

This chain connects TRBV11-1 to TRBJ2-2; TRBD2 matches 7 bases. V trimming: 2 bases; J trimming: 4 bases; junction bases outside the gene matches: 7. The CDR3 runs 16 residues. Germline V gene data show CDR1 as SGHAT and CDR2 as FQDESV (reference sequence). The CDR3: CASSLSRGESTGELFF. In DNA form, the CDR3 reads TGTGCCAGCAGCTTATCCCGGGGGGAGAGCACCGGGGAGCTGTTTTTT.

The chain joins TRBV5-1 to TRBJ2-3; TRBD1 agrees at 12 bases. The CDR3 runs 18 residues. After removal of 0 bases from V and 4 bases from J, the junction contained 9 bases not matched to a gene. Germline lookup yields CDR1 SGHRS and CDR2 YFSETQ. CDR3 in DNA: TGCGCCAGCAGCTTGGCGTCGGGACAGGGGGCCGCAGCAGATACGCAGTATTTT. Encoded protein: CASSLASGQGAAADTQYF.

This rearrangement joins TRBV11-3 to TRBJ2-2; D possibly corresponds to TRBD1 (6 bases). This CDR3 region has 18 residues. Trimming left V 1 base short and J 1 base short, with 16 bases between. Germline V CDR1 and CDR2: SGHNT, YENEEA. The CDR3 loop reads CASSLGGRVGRNTGELFF. The DNA for the CDR3 is TGTGCCAGCAGCTTAGGGGGGCGGGTCGGGCGGAACACCGGGGAGCTGTTTTTT.

V usage is TRBV6-1 and J usage is TRBJ2-5, with 12 bases aligning to TRBD1. CDR1 is MNHNS, CDR2 SASEGT, per germline. CDR3 size: 16 residues. The V segment lost 2 bases and the J segment 11 bases; nucleotides outside the gene matches: 12. The CDR3 sequence is CASSENPGTGGGEQYF. The CDR3 bases are TGTGCCAGCAGTGAAAACCCCGGGACAGGGGGCGGGGAGCAGTACTTC.

This chain joins TRBV7-8 and TRBJ2-7, with a possible D match to TRBD1 (6 bases). V was trimmed by 1 base and J by 3 bases, leaving 16 bases between them. The germline gives CDR1 SGHVS, CDR2 FQNEAQ. This CDR3 spans 16 amino acids. The DNA for the CDR3 is TGTGCCAGCAGCTTAGTTCGGCAGGGGACCAACTACGAGCAGTACTTC. Translation: CASSLVRQGTNYEQYF.

The J gene is TRBJ1-1, the V gene TRBV4-1; 7 bases line up with TRBD1. V shed 3 bases and J 0 bases; nucleotides not matched to a gene: 10. The CDR3 sequence is 17 residues long. Germline V CDR1 and CDR2: MGHRA, YSYEKL. CDR3 DNA sequence: TGCGCCAGCAGCCATATCCAGGGGACAGACATGAACACTGAAGCTTTCTTT. Translation: CASSHIQGTDMNTEAFF.

This chain uses TRBV11-2 with TRBJ2-7, with 7 bases that match TRBD1. J lost 2 bases, V lost 0 bases, and 1 base had no gene match. The CDR3 runs 14 residues. The germline gives CDR1 SGHAT, CDR2 FQNNGV. For the CDR3, the DNA is TGTGCCAGCAGCTTAGAAGGGACAGCCTACGAGCAGTACTTC. It codes for CASSLEGTAYEQYF.

To note about this clone: Germline and junction disagree at one end, which may indicate a read error. This sequence joins TRBV27 and TRBJ2-7; 11 bases line up with TRBD2. The V gene's germline CDR1 is MNHEY and CDR2 SMNVEV (reference sequence). The CDR3 consists of 16 residues. CDR3 in DNA: TGTGCCGGCAGTTCCCTGACACTAGCGGGAGCACAAGAGCAGTACTTC. It is translated as CAGSSLTLAGAQEQYF.

This clone was counted a single time. The V gene is TRBV28, the J gene TRBJ2-5; no definite D call. The last part of the DNA fits TRBJ2-7 better; the J call may be wrong. CDR3 size: 13 residues. CDR1 is MDHEN, CDR2 SYDVKM, per germline. The CDR3 reads CASSYRGLYEQYF. DNA for the CDR3: TGTGCCAGCAGCTATCGCGGCCTTTACGAGCAGTACTTC.

CDR3: CASSLQGGRATDTQYF. The CDR3 DNA reads as TGTGCCAGCAGCTTACAGGGCGGGAGGGCCACAGATACGCAGTATTTT. The V call is TRBV7-9, the J call TRBJ2-3, with 9 nucleotides matching TRBD2. CDR1 is SEHNR, CDR2 FQNEAQ, per germline (reference sequence). The V and J ends lost 2 bases and 2 bases, in that order; junction bases with no gene match: 5. The CDR3 covers 16 residues.

The chain uses TRBV19 and TRBJ2-3; D gene unclear. Trimming took off 3 bases at V and 6 bases at J, with 10 bases between the two ends. This CDR3 is built from 13 residues. Germline assignment: CDR1 LNHDA and CDR2 SQIVND (reference sequence). CDR3 protein: CASSIVSRDTQYF. For the CDR3, the DNA is TGTGCCAGTAGTATCGTCTCGAGGGATACGCAGTATTTT.